This TCR beta chain was identified during a study of blood T cell repertoires in COVID-19. About the study: Samples taken during acute and convalescent COVID-19 were collected in the United States, Italy and Spain.

CDR1 is MNHEY and CDR2 is SVGAGI in the germline V gene. V lost 6 bases and J lost 0; bases outside the gene matches: 7. The CDR3 contains 15 residues. Among Cohort 3 donors, those recovered had two negative PCRs, clearance, or symptom resolution. The repertoire was sequenced with immunoSEQ multiplex PCR; TCRdb's copy has only in-frame clones and lacks some. Among some 330,000 clones, approximately 84% were seen once, and the ten largest hold approximately 4.1%. The V and J genes are TRBV6-5 and TRBJ2-7; 8 positions agree with TRBD1. The receptor comes from a man aged 25-40 years who had recovered from COVID-19. Sequenced input: PBMCs or T cells enriched from blood (not recorded which). CDR3 nucleotide sequence: TGTGCCAGCAGCCTCTCGCAGGGGGCCTCCTACGAGCAGTACTTC. This codes for CASSLSQGASYEQYF.